This T cell receptor (beta chain) was profiled in a study of blood T cell repertoires in COVID-19. Across the study: Specimens from acute and convalescent COVID-19 originated in the United States, Italy and Spain. PBMCs, B-cell-depleted T cells, or T cells provided the cDNA or gDNA that made up the material.

Germline loops: CDR1 LNHDA, CDR2 SQIVND (reference sequence). The CDR3 is 18 residues long. Unmatched junction bases numbered 12, after V lost 4 bases and J lost 6 bases. In the source study's methods: Scientists estimated how many nucleated cells there were by amplifying reference gene primers. Profiled with immunoSEQ multiplex PCR; TCRdb holds only in-frame clones, not every one. V, J and clone size reflect that table, while D and trimming were determined from the DNA. The data contain just under 45,000 clones, approximately 86% of them singletons. The receptor comes from a woman aged 80 or over in a cohort sampled during active or convalescent COVID-19. Specimen: peripheral blood. The V and J genes are TRBV19 and TRBJ1-4, with 12 bases lining up with TRBD1. For the CDR3, the DNA is TGTGCCAGTAGTACCCGGGACAGGGGGCGCCCCGGGGATGAAAAACTGTTTTTT. Translated: CASSTRDRGRPGDEKLFF.